This T cell receptor beta chain was sequenced in a study of T cells in localized non-small cell lung cancer. The CDR3 extends over 13 amino acids. Germline CDR1 SGHTA, CDR2 FQGNSA. Trimming took 5 bases from V and 5 from J; bases not matched to a gene: 5. Clones were sequenced by immunoSEQ multiplex PCR, and TCRdb holds only the in-frame ones, with some missing. The sample has some 64,000 clones; about four fifths are singletons. The V call is TRBV7-2, the J call TRBJ2-5; 7 nucleotides match TRBD2. Sample: PBMCs, taken before any cancer treatment. The sequence derives from a man aged 40-75 years with stage II lung adenocarcinoma. This chain's CDR3 is CASSAGLRETQYF. The CDR3 nucleotides read TGTGCCAGCAGCGCGGGACTACGGGAGACCCAGTACTTC.